The 21 T cell receptor beta chains presented below share a single source sample, sequenced in a study of shared clonotypes between healthy human individuals. Data came from immunoSEQ multiplex PCR; TCRdb stores just in-frame clones and leaves some out. The table includes around 1,000,000 clones, 77% detected once. The sample taken for sequencing was memory CD4+ T cells from PBMCs. This sample's subset: CD45RA-negative fraction. These receptors all stem from a man aged 18 to 30 in good health. Some clones in this sample may be carry-over from other donors' samples.

The chain is built from TRBV9 and TRBJ2-3, with D possibly TRBD1 on 6 matching bases. Trimming stripped 4 bases from V and 1 base from J, with 13 bases between. The CDR3 has 15 amino acids. Per germline, CDR1 SGDLS and CDR2 YYNGEE. The CDR3 coding sequence is TGTGCCAGCAGCATGACGGGACACCGCACAGATACGCAGTATTTT. Amino acids: CASSMTGHRTDTQYF. Combining the CDR3 with reference TRBV9 and TRBJ2-3 gives the whole variable domain DSGVTQTPKHLITATGQRVTLRCSPRSGDLSVYWYQQSLDQGLQFLIQYYNGEERAKGNILERFSAQQFPDLHSELNLSSLELGDSALYFCASSMTGHRTDTQYFGPGTRLTVL.

The chain has TRBV18 and TRBJ1-1; D remains ambiguous. V was trimmed by 1 base and J by 1 base, leaving 13 bases between them. Germline CDR1 and CDR2: KGHSH and LQKENI. The CDR3 has 16 amino acids. For the CDR3, the DNA is TGTGCCAGCTCACCACGCTCATTACACGGGAACACTGAAGCTTTCTTT. Its protein is CASSPRSLHGNTEAFF.

This rearrangement joins TRBV11-2 to TRBJ1-5; D gene unclear. Trimming pared 1 base from V and 7 bases from J, leaving 17 bases between. Per the germline V gene, CDR1 is SGHAT and CDR2 is FQNNGV. This CDR3 comprises 16 residues. CDR3 nucleotides: TGTGCCAGCAGCTTAGCCCCGGGAGGATCCGAACAGCCCCAGCATTTT. Protein: CASSLAPGGSEQPQHF.

This clone has more than one count but fewer than ten. This sequence joins TRBV11-3 and TRBJ2-7, with D possibly matching TRBD1 (5 bases). The CDR3 is made up of 15 amino acids. Deletions cut 5 bases from V and 3 bases from J, with 17 bases between. Per the germline V gene, CDR1 is SGHNT and CDR2 is YENEEA. Here the CDR3 reads CASSPGRGQNYEQYF. For the CDR3, the DNA is TGTGCCAGCAGCCCCGGACGAGGACAAAACTACGAGCAGTACTTC.

The rearrangement uses TRBV11-2 and TRBJ2-7; D gene unclear. The CDR3 runs to 14 residues. V lost 4 bases and J 7 bases, leaving 17 bases between the germline ends. Per the germline V gene, CDR1 is SGHAT and CDR2 is FQNNGV. CDR3: CASSSTNGPLEQYF. The CDR3 coding sequence is TGTGCCAGCAGCTCCACAAACGGCCCTTTGGAGCAGTACTTC.

The gene calls are TRBV30 and TRBJ2-5; D unresolved. V lost 1 base and J 5 bases, leaving 11 bases between the germline ends. The CDR3 consists of 13 residues. CDR1 is GTSNPN, CDR2 SVGIG, per germline (reference sequence). CDR3 sequence reads: CAWSEASGETQYF. Written as DNA, the CDR3 is TGTGCCTGGAGTGAGGCCTCCGGGGAGACCCAGTACTTC.

The table lists this clone with a few counts. The chain recombines TRBV2 with TRBJ1-3; D is undetermined. Germline loops: CDR1 SNHLY, CDR2 FYNNEI. The CDR3 is 15 residues long. The ends were cut back, 4 bases at V and 0 bases at J, with 10 bases in the middle. The CDR3 DNA is TGTGCCAGCAGTGTCATGGGTAGCTCTGGAAACACCATATATTTT. Its protein product is CASSVMGSSGNTIYF.

There are many counts of this clone. This chain links TRBV6-9 with TRBJ1-2; the D is unclear. The V end lost 4 bases, the J end lost 4 bases, and 10 bases lay between the germline ends. CDR1 is MNHGY, CDR2 SVAAGI, per germline. The CDR3 is 13 residues long. The CDR3 region has the DNA TGTGCCAGCAGTTCCGGGAGAGGCTATGGCTACACCTTC. It specifies CASSSGRGYGYTF.

Comment on this clone: Within the sample, other DNA sequences also encode this same CDR3. The chain couples TRBV5-1 to TRBJ2-3; 10 nucleotides line up with TRBD2. This CDR3 has 15 amino acids. Looked up from germline, CDR1 is SGHRS and CDR2 is YFSETQ. Trimming removed 2 bases from V and 6 bases from J; junction bases left unmatched: 6. CDR3 in amino acids: CASSLAGGPTDTQYF. CDR3 in DNA: TGCGCCAGCAGCTTAGCGGGAGGGCCTACGGATACGCAGTATTTT.

This chain links TRBV6-6 with TRBJ2-7; D tentatively fits TRBD1 or TRBD2 (5 bases each). This CDR3 has 15 residues. Trimming pared 4 bases from V and 1 base from J, leaving 14 bases between. Germline V lookup: CDR1 MNHNY, CDR2 SVGAGI (reference sequence). Written as DNA, the CDR3 is TGTGCCAGCAGTTCCTCCGGGACGTCATCCTACGAGCAGTACTTC. As protein: CASSSSGTSSYEQYF.

Details on this clone: This specimen includes other DNA sequences encoding the same CDR3. The genes are TRBV5-1 and TRBJ2-2, with a weak D call TRBD2 (6 bases). Germline CDR1 reads SGHRS; CDR2 reads YFSETQ. The CDR3 is 15 amino acids. V lost 0 bases to trimming and J lost 0 bases, with 6 bases between them. CDR3: CASSLGGTNTGELFF. The CDR3 DNA reads as TGCGCCAGCAGCTTGGGCGGGACGAACACCGGGGAGCTGTTTTTT.

Notes on this clone: The same CDR3 also results from other DNA sequences found in this sample. The V call is TRBV9, the J call TRBJ2-3; D unresolved. The CDR3 contains 15 residues. Between the trimmed V and J ends, which lost 0 bases and 2 bases, there was a span of 10 bases. CDR1 and CDR2 from the germline V gene are SGDLS and YYNGEE. CDR3 residues: CASSVAPISTDTQYF. The CDR3 DNA is TGTGCCAGCAGCGTAGCTCCGATTTCCACAGATACGCAGTATTTT.

In this sample, this clone turned up once. V usage is TRBV9 and J usage is TRBJ2-2; 12 nucleotides align to TRBD2. CDR1 is SGDLS, CDR2 YYNGEE, per germline. The V and J ends lost 4 bases and 0 bases, in that order; junction bases with no gene match: 7. CDR3 length equals 18 residues. The DNA for the CDR3 is TGTGCCAGCAGCATCCGGACTAGCGGGATATCGAACACCGGGGAGCTGTTTTTT. Protein: CASSIRTSGISNTGELFF.

This clone was detected once. The V gene is TRBV7-3, the J gene TRBJ2-5; the D is unclear. The germline V gene has CDR1 SGHTA and CDR2 FQGTGA. The CDR3 covers 13 residues. Trimming cost V 5 bases and J 4 bases, with 11 bases left between them. CDR3 bases: TGTGCCAGCAGCGAAACCTCGGGAGAGACCCAGTACTTC. This gives the protein CASSETSGETQYF.

This clone showed up just a few times. The rearrangement uses TRBV19 and TRBJ1-5, with D maybe TRBD1 (6 bases). Germline CDR1 reads LNHDA; CDR2 reads SQIVND (reference sequence). V gave up 4 bases and J gave up 0 bases, with 10 bases separating them. CDR3 length: 15 residues. The CDR3 sequence: CASSRTGISNQPQHF. The DNA for the CDR3 is TGTGCCAGTAGTAGAACAGGGATTAGCAATCAGCCCCAGCATTTT. Drawing the rest from reference TRBV19 and TRBJ1-5, the complete variable domain is DGGITQSPKYLFRKEGQNVTLSCEQNLNHDAMYWYRQDPGQGLRLIYYSQIVNDFQKGDIAEGYSVSREKKESFPLTVTSAQKNPTAFYLCASSRTGISNQPQHFGDGTRLSIL.

In DNA, the CDR3 is TGTGCCAGCAGCCAGGGAAGGCTAGCGGAAGCCAATGAGCAGTTCTTC. As protein: CASSQGRLAEANEQFF. The J gene is TRBJ2-1, the V gene TRBV4-2, with 7 bases matching TRBD2. The germline V gene encodes CDR1 LGHNA and CDR2 YNFKEQ. V gave up 3 bases and J gave up 6 bases; unmatched junction bases: 11. This CDR3 comprises 16 residues.

The rearrangement joins TRBV9 to TRBJ2-7; D not resolved. The CDR3 is 15 residues long. V lost 2 bases to trimming and J lost 1 base, with 13 bases between them. The germline CDR1 and CDR2 sequences are SGDLS and YYNGEE. The CDR3 DNA reads TGTGCCAGCAGCGTCGGGCCGGATCCATCCTACGAGCAGTACTTC. It specifies CASSVGPDPSYEQYF.

This clone was seen a few times. The sample contains more than one DNA sequence encoding this CDR3. The genes are TRBV6-5 and TRBJ1-5; D uncertain. Trimming cost V 0 bases and J 4 bases, with 4 bases left between them. CDR1 MNHEY and CDR2 SVGAGI come from the germline V gene. The CDR3 totals 13 residues. The CDR3 loop is CASSYSRNQPQHF. DNA of the CDR3: TGTGCCAGCAGTTACTCCCGAAATCAGCCCCAGCATTTT.

The rearrangement links TRBV6-5 to TRBJ1-5, with a weak D call TRBD1 (6 bases). Germline loops: CDR1 MNHEY, CDR2 SVGAGI. Trimming shortened V by 10 bases and J by 4 bases, and 17 bases separated the two germline ends. The CDR3 length is 14 residues. CDR3 coding DNA: TGTGCCACCAAAAGGGGGACGGTGAATCAGCCCCAGCATTTT. Residues: CATKRGTVNQPQHF.

The chain employs TRBV9 and TRBJ2-1, with 8 positions matching TRBD2. The V gene end was trimmed by 2 bases and the J gene end by 2 bases; junction bases not matched to a gene: 3. The CDR3 loop spans 15 amino acids. Germline values: CDR1 SGDLS, CDR2 YYNGEE. The CDR3 bases are TGTGCCAGCAGCGTCTTTAGCGGGACCTACAATGAGCAGTTCTTC. Amino acids: CASSVFSGTYNEQFF.

The count of this clone is one. The chain recombines TRBV6-1 with TRBJ1-3, with 8 bases fitting TRBD1. The trim removed 3 bases at V and 5 bases at J, leaving 9 bases unmatched. Germline CDR1 reads MNHNS; CDR2 reads SASEGT. The CDR3 consists of 16 residues. The CDR3 loop reads CASSDSYRGARNTIYF. The CDR3 DNA reads as TGTGCCAGCAGTGATTCCTACAGGGGGGCCAGAAACACCATATATTTT.